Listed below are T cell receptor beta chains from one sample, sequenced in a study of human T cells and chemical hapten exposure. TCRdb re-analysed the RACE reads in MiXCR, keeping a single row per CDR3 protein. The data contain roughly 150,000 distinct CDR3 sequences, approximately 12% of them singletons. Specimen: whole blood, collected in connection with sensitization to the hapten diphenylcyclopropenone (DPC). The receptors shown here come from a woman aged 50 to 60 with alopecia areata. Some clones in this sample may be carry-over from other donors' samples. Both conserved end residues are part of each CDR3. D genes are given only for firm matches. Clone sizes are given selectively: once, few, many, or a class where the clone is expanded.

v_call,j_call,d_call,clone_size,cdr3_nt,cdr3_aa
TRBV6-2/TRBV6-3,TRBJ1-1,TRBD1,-,TGTGCCAGCAGTTACGGACAGGGCACTGAAGCTTTCTTT,CASSYGQGTEAFF
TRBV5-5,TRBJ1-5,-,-,TGTGCCAGCAGCTTGTGGGGCGATAGCAATCAGCCCCAGCATTTT,CASSLWGDSNQPQHF
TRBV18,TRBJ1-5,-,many,TGTGCCAGCTCAGACAGTGGATGGCCCCAGCATTTT,CASSDSGWPQHF
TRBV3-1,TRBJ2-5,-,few,TGTGCCAGCGGTCGAACGGAGACCCAGTACTTC,CASGRTETQYF
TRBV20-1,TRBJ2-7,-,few,TGCAGTGCTAGGGACCAGACCTACGAGCAGTACTTC,CSARDQTYEQYF
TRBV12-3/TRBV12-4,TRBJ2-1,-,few,TGTGCCAGCAGTTTCTACAATGAGCAGTTCTTC,CASSFYNEQFF
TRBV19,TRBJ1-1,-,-,TGTGCCAGTTTCCATACCGGAGGGACTGAAGCTTTCTTT,CASFHTGGTEAFF
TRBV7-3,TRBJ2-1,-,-,TGTGCCAGCAACTTAGAGGCCAGGGCCTACAATGAGCAGTTCTTC,CASNLEARAYNEQFF
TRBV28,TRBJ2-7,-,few,TGTGCCAGCAGTTTAGGGACCGGGGGACAGTACTTC,CASSLGTGGQYF
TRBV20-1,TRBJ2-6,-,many,TGCAGTGGGACAGTCTCTGGGGCCAACGTCCTGACTTTC,CSGTVSGANVLTF
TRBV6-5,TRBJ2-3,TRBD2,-,TGTGCCAGCAGTCAACTCGGGACTAGGACCCGCACAGATACGCAGTATTTT,CASSQLGTRTRTDTQYF
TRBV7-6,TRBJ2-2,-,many,TGTGCCAGCAGCTTAGGCAGGGGGGCCGGGGAGCTGTTTTTT,CASSLGRGAGELFF
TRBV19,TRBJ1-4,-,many,TGTGCCAGTAGCCAGGGGACAACTAATGAAAAACTGTTTTTT,CASSQGTTNEKLFF
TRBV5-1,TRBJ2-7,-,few,TGCGCCAGCAGCTTGGCCGGGACATCCTACGAGCAGTACTTC,CASSLAGTSYEQYF
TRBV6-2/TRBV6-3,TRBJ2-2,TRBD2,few,TGTGCCAGCAGTACCGAGGCGGGAGTGGCCGGGGAGCTGTTTTTT,CASSTEAGVAGELFF
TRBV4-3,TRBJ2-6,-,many,TGCGCCAGCAGCCGCGCAGGAACCTCTGGGGCCAACGTCCTGACTTTC,CASSRAGTSGANVLTF
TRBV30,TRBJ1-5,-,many,TGTGCCTGGAGTCCCGGGACGGAAGACAATCAGCCCCAGCATTTT,CAWSPGTEDNQPQHF
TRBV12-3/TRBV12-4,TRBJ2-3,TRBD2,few,TGCGCTGGGGGACTAGCCGCAGATACGCAGTATTTT,CAGGLAADTQYF
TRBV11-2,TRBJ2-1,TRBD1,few,TGTGCCAGCAGCCCCGCGGGACAGGGGACGAAGTCCAGCTCCTACAATGAGCAGTTCTTC,CASSPAGQGTKSSSYNEQFF
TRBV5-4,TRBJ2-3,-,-,TGTGCCAGCAGCTCCCCCCGTGGAGTAGATACGCAGTATTTT,CASSSPRGVDTQYF
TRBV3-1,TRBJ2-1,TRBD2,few,TGTGCCAGCAGCCAAACGGCCGGACTAGGTGGGCAGTTCTTC,CASSQTAGLGGQFF
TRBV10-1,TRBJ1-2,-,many,TGCGCCAGCAGTGAGAATAGGGGTGGAGGCTACACCTTC,CASSENRGGGYTF
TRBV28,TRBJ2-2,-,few,TGTGCCAGCAGTTTTATCAGGGAAACCGGGGAGCTGTTTTTT,CASSFIRETGELFF
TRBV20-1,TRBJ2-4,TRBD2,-,TGCAGTGCTAGGCTAGCGGGAGGGTTAGCCAAAAACATTCAGTACTTC,CSARLAGGLAKNIQYF
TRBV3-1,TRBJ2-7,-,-,TGTGCCAGCAGCCAACAATATTCCTACGAGCAGTACTTC,CASSQQYSYEQYF
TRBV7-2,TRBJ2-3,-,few,TGTGCCAGCAGGAGGGCTGACACAGATACGCAGTATTTT,CASRRADTDTQYF
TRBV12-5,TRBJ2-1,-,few,TGTGCTAGTGGTTTGCCGCCACTGACGGGGCGGGGTTACAATGAGCAGTTCTTC,CASGLPPLTGRGYNEQFF
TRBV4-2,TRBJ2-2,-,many,TGTGCCAGCAGCTCCTCAGGACCGAACACCGGGGAGCTGTTTTTT,CASSSSGPNTGELFF
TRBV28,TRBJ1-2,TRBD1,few,TGTGCCAGCAGTTCCACAGGGACAGGCGGCCTTTATGGCTACACCTTC,CASSSTGTGGLYGYTF
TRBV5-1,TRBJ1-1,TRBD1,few,TGCGCCAGCAGCGCACAGGGGGTGAACACTGAAGCTTTCTTT,CASSAQGVNTEAFF
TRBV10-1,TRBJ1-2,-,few,TGCGCCAGCAGTGAGAATCCATTCTATGGCTACACCTTC,CASSENPFYGYTF
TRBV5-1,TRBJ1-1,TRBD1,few,TGCGCCAGCAGCCCGGGGACAGTCATGAACACTGAAGCTTTCTTT,CASSPGTVMNTEAFF
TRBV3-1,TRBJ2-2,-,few,TGTGCCAGCAGCCCGACAGGGAGGTCGAACACCGGGGAGCTGTTTTTT,CASSPTGRSNTGELFF
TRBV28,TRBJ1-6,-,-,TGTGCCAGCAGTTTGATGGGGAAGGGTTCACCCCTCCACTTT,CASSLMGKGSPLHF
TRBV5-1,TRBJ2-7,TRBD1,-,TGCGCCAGCAGGTCCGGGACAGGGTTCTACGAGCAGTACTTC,CASRSGTGFYEQYF
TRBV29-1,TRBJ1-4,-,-,TGCAGCGTTGTTCTCCTTAATGAAAAACTGTTTTTT,CSVVLLNEKLFF
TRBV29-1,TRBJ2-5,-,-,TGCAGCGTTGGAGCAGGGTCGAAGGAGACCCAGTACTTC,CSVGAGSKETQYF
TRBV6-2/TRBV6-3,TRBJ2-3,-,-,TGTGCCAGCAGTTCAGGGGACACAGATACGCAGTATTTT,CASSSGDTDTQYF
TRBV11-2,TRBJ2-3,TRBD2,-,TGTACCAGCACCCCTGAGGGACTAGTCCAGTATTTT,CTSTPEGLVQYF
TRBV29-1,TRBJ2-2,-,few,TGCAGCGTTGGGCAGGCAGACGGGGAGCTGTTTTTT,CSVGQADGELFF
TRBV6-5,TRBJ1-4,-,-,TGTGCCAGCATGAGATTCGGGACCTATAATGAAAAACTGTTTTTT,CASMRFGTYNEKLFF
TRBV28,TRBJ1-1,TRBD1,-,TGTGCCAGCAGTCCGGGGACAGGGCCTCGGACTGAAGCTTTCTTT,CASSPGTGPRTEAFF
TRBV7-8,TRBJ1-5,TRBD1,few,TGTGCCAGCAGCCCCAGGACAGGGCTTAGCAATCAGCCCCAGCATTTT,CASSPRTGLSNQPQHF
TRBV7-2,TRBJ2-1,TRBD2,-,TGTGCCAGCAGCCCCGGGAGGCTAGCGGGAGGCCTCGGTGAGCAGTTCTTC,CASSPGRLAGGLGEQFF
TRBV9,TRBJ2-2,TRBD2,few,TGTGCCAGCAGCCCTCGGACTAGCGAGACGACCGGGGAGCTGTTTTTT,CASSPRTSETTGELFF
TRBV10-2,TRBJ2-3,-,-,TGCGCCAGCAGTGACCCCCGTGGCGGGACCACCGTAAGCACAGATACGCAGTATTTT,CASSDPRGGTTVSTDTQYF
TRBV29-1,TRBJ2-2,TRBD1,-,TGCAGCGTTCGGACAGGGGGCAAGCTGTTTTTT,CSVRTGGKLFF
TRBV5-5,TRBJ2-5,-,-,TGTGCCAGCAGCCCTCCCCCCCCTCAAGAGACCCAGTACTTC,CASSPPPPQETQYF
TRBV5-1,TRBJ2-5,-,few,TGCGCCAGCAGCTCAGGGATGGGGGCGGCTAACCAAGAGACCCAGTACTTC,CASSSGMGAANQETQYF
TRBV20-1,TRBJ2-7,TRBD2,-,TGCAGTGCTACCGGGACTAGCGGGGTCCACGAGCAGTACTTC,CSATGTSGVHEQYF